Below, one T cell receptor beta chain is given with its context. This clonotype was picked up a small number of times. Its binding antigen is unknown. No per-base quality is available; no much larger clone lies one base away. Only healthy Caucasian donors were included. The sample is drawn from a study of identical twins (TCRdb year 2016). Concerning the study at large: To test whether fetal clonotypes persist, this study deep-sequenced TCR alpha and beta repertoires from monozygotic twins, from unrelated adults of various ages, and from cord blood. To rule out contamination, the twin experiments were replicated at different times with different library preparation protocols. Overall results and qualifications from the work: The excess sharing between twins in beta out-of-frame sequences was weaker because fewer shared sequences reduced the signal-to-noise ratio. Conclusions relied on cross-sectional statistical analysis, since the same donors could not be followed over many years. Recombination models systematically underestimated out-of-frame TCR alpha sharing in monozygotic twins but agreed with sharing between unrelated individuals. Invariant T cells such as MAIT and iNKT could partly confound zero-insertion analyses, though diverse VJ usage argued against this for most clonotypes. Abundant cord blood beta clonotypes had fewer insertions, young adult naive repertoires showed a similar but weaker trend, and memory repertoires showed no such trend. Compared with coincidental sharing between unrelated individuals, an excess of low generation-probability sequences was observed among out-of-frame TCR alpha sequences shared between twins.

Library creation used 5' RACE. The instrument given in TCRdb is Illumina HiSeq 2000. Template switching added a universal primer binding site, and the final cDNA carried a unique molecular identifier that allowed TCR cDNA molecules to be counted accurately. First-strand cDNA for TCR alpha and beta chains was synthesized from specific primers in the conserved constant-segment region. To control for contamination, every cDNA library was double barcoded, receiving both a SMART-Mk sample barcode and Illumina barcodes. TruSeq adapter sequences, together with Illumina sample barcodes, were added in two successive PCR steps. The TCR alpha and beta cDNA libraries were sequenced on the Illumina HiSeq platform using custom primers. The original methods were these. Unique molecular identifiers were extracted from raw reads with MiGEC, and CDR3 positions were determined with MiXCR. For each individual, recombination models were inferred using an EM algorithm with the repgenHMM and IGoR tools. Shared clonotype analysis was performed with the tcR package in R, normalizing sharing by the product of cloneset sizes. To study raw recombination without the effects of thymic and clonal selection, out-of-frame nonproductive sequences were analyzed. TCRdb passed the public sequencing reads through fastp at Q25 and MiXCR, retaining productive beta sequences. Rows matching on CDR3 protein sequence are summarized as one entry with the most common DNA and genes. The V and J calls were not made by the authors but by TCRdb's processing. Across this sample there are 1.5 million to 2 million distinct CDR3 sequences, with about 32% seen only once. More than 0.25% of the sample is taken by the ten largest.

Relative to germline, V is 4 bases shorter and J is 3 bases shorter, with 15 bases between their ends. Including cysteine and phenylalanine, the CDR3 has 15 amino acids. CDR3 DNA is the only sequence kept; it has 45 bases, read in frame from the first base. The rearranged chain carries TRBV12-3 or TRBV12-4 and TRBJ1-1, and perhaps TRBD1 as D gene, on 6 matching bases. The sequence was collected from a newborn girl in good health. Sequencing was performed on cord blood. The CDR3 has the sequence CASSSRTDEYTEAFF. The DNA is TGTGCCAGCAGTTCCCGGACAGACGAATACACTGAAGCTTTCTTT.